Listed below are T cell receptor beta chains from one sample, sequenced in a study of blood T cell repertoires in COVID-19. TCRdb keeps only in-frame clones here, not all; method: immunoSEQ multiplex PCR. The sample contains 20,000 to 30,000 clones, about 84% of which appear only once. The sequencing sample was made of peripheral blood. The receptors derive from a human donor with active COVID-19. The donor label of this sample is uncertain. Each CDR3 is given with its conserved first and last residue. Fields, in order: J gene, D gene, V gene, clone size, CDR3 length, CDR3 DNA, CDR3 protein. The D gene is left open where the match is weak. Size tells how often a clone was seen (once, few, many) or the class of an expanded clone, and some rows leave it out.

TRBJ2-3,TRBD2,TRBV6-6,once,16,TGTGCCAGCAGTTACTCAGTAGCGGGAGGGACAGATACGCAGTATTTT,CASSYSVAGGTDTQYF
TRBJ1-5,TRBD1,TRBV2,few,16,TGTGCCAGCAGATCAGAAACAGGGGTTGGGAATCAGCCCCAGCATTTT,CASRSETGVGNQPQHF
TRBJ2-5,TRBD2,TRBV28,NA,15,TGTGCCAGCAGCCCGGGGGGGCAGTACCAAGAGACCCAGTACTTC,CASSPGGQYQETQYF
TRBJ2-2,NA,TRBV6-1,NA,14,TGTGCCAGCAGTGAGTTACGGGAGTCCGGGGAGCTGTTTTTT,CASSELRESGELFF
TRBJ2-7,TRBD1,TRBV12-3/TRBV12-4,NA,12,TGTGCCAGCGGGTCTCTGGCGGACAGGGTGGTCTTC,CASGSLADRVVF
TRBJ1-1,TRBD1,TRBV5-4,NA,12,TGTGCCAGCAGCTCGGGACAGGGGCTAGCTTTCTTT,CASSSGQGLAFF
TRBJ1-2,TRBD1,TRBV5-6,once,14,TGTGCCAGCAGCGGGACCGGGACAGGGAGCGGCTACACCTTC,CASSGTGTGSGYTF
TRBJ1-2,TRBD1,TRBV19,once,12,TGTGCCAGTAGTAGGGACAGGGCCATCTACACCTTC,CASSRDRAIYTF
TRBJ2-3,NA,TRBV7-3,once,12,TGTGCCAGCAGCCCACAGGGAAGCCTGCAGTATTTT,CASSPQGSLQYF
TRBJ2-2,TRBD2,TRBV18,NA,14,TGTGCCAGCTCTCTAGCGGAAGACACCGGGGAGCTGTTTTTT,CASSLAEDTGELFF
TRBJ2-3,NA,TRBV28,NA,16,TGTGCCAGCAGATCCATCGAGGGGGGGGCCAGTCGTACGCAGTATTTT,CASRSIEGGASRTQYF
TRBJ1-4,NA,TRBV9,NA,14,TGTGCCAGCAGCGCCCAGACAGGCAGTGAAAAACTGTTTTTT,CASSAQTGSEKLFF
TRBJ2-7,TRBD2,TRBV15,NA,13,TGTGCCACCAGCACTAGCGGTACCTACGAGCAGTACTTC,CATSTSGTYEQYF
TRBJ2-7,TRBD2,TRBV4-1,NA,16,TGCGCCAGCAGCCTTCTAGCGGGGTCAGGATCCTACGAGCAGTACTTC,CASSLLAGSGSYEQYF
TRBJ2-7,NA,TRBV28,few,13,TGTGCCAGCAGCCGTATAGGAGGGAACGAGCAGTACTTC,CASSRIGGNEQYF
TRBJ2-7,TRBD2,TRBV2,NA,14,TGTGCCAGCAGGGGACTAGCGGTTTCCTACGAGCAGTACTTC,CASRGLAVSYEQYF
TRBJ1-2,NA,TRBV7-2,once,14,TGTGCCAGCAGCTTAATGCAGGGGAAGGCTGGCTACACCTTC,CASSLMQGKAGYTF
TRBJ1-5,NA,TRBV6-5,once,15,TGTGCCAGCAGTCAGGGGTCCTTTAGCAATCAGCCCCAGCATTTT,CASSQGSFSNQPQHF
TRBJ1-1,NA,TRBV11-3,NA,16,TGTGCCAGCAGCTTAGGTGTCGACAGGCCGAACACTGAAGCTTTCTTT,CASSLGVDRPNTEAFF
TRBJ2-7,NA,TRBV9,NA,12,TGTGCCAGCAGCGTAGGAGGGGGCGAGCAGTACTTC,CASSVGGGEQYF
TRBJ1-3,TRBD1,TRBV11-2,NA,14,TGTGCCAGCAGCTCTTCGGACAGGGGAAACACCATATATTTT,CASSSSDRGNTIYF
TRBJ1-2,TRBD1,TRBV14,once,15,TGTGCCAGCAGCCAAGCCGCGGGACAGGGGGCTGGCTACACCTTC,CASSQAAGQGAGYTF
TRBJ1-2,NA,TRBV28,few,14,TGTGCCAGCAGTTCCCGCGGCGGTCTCTATGGCTACACCTTC,CASSSRGGLYGYTF
TRBJ1-1,NA,TRBV5-1,NA,16,TGCGCCAGCAGCTCACTGACAGGACCGTTGGACACTGAAGCTTTCTTT,CASSSLTGPLDTEAFF
TRBJ1-1,NA,TRBV6-4,few,14,TGTGCCAGCACCCCGGGGGGGGTAAACACTGAAGCTTTCTTT,CASTPGGVNTEAFF
TRBJ2-7,TRBD2,TRBV6-6,few,15,TGTGCCAGCAGTTTCCGGACTAGCGGGAGATACGAGCAGTACTTC,CASSFRTSGRYEQYF
TRBJ2-5,TRBD2,TRBV7-9,few,15,TGTGCCAGCAGCCCCGCGACTAGCGGGCGGGAGACCCAGTACTTC,CASSPATSGRETQYF
TRBJ1-4,TRBD1,TRBV19,NA,13,TGTGCCAGTAGCGGGACAGCAGCTGAAAAACTGTTTTTT,CASSGTAAEKLFF
TRBJ2-7,TRBD2,TRBV27,NA,12,TGTGCCAGCAGTTTTAGCGGGAAAGAGCAGTACTTC,CASSFSGKEQYF
TRBJ1-6,NA,TRBV4-1,NA,15,TGCGCCAGCAGCCAAGGAAATATACAGGGAAGCCCCCTCCACTTT,CASSQGNIQGSPLHF
TRBJ2-7,NA,TRBV6-5,NA,15,TGTGCCAGCAGAAGATCGACAGCTACCTCCTACGAGCAGTACTTC,CASRRSTATSYEQYF